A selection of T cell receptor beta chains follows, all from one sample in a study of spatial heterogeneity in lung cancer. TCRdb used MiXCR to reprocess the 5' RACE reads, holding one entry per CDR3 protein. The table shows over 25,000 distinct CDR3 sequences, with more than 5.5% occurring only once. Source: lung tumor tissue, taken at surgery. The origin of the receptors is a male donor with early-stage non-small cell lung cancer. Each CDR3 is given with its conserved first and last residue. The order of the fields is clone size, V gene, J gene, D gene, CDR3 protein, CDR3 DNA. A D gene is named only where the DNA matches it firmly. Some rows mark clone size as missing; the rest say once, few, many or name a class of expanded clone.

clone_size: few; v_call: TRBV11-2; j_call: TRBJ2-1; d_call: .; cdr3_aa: CASSFANEQFF; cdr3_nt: TGTGCCAGCAGCTTTGCCAATGAGCAGTTCTTC
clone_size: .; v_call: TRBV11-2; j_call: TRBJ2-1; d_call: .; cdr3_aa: CASSLVGSHSYNEQFF; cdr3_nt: TGTGCCAGCAGCTTAGTTGGCAGCCACTCCTACAATGAGCAGTTCTTC
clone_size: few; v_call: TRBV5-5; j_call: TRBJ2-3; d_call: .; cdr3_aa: CASSLGGAGDTQYF; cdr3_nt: TGTGCCAGCAGCTTGGGAGGCGCGGGAGATACGCAGTATTTT
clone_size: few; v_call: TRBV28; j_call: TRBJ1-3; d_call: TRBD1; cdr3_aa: CASSGYRGPGGNTIYF; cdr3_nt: TGTGCCAGCAGTGGATACAGGGGGCCAGGGGGAAACACCATATATTTT
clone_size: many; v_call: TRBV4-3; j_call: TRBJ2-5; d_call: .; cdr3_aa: CASSQDSQETQYF; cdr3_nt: TGCGCCAGCAGCCAAGACTCCCAAGAGACCCAGTACTTC
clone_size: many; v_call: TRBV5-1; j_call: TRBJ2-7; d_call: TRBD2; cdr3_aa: CASSLAEAAGAYEQYF; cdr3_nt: TGCGCCAGCAGCTTGGCCGAGGCAGCGGGGGCGTACGAGCAGTACTTC
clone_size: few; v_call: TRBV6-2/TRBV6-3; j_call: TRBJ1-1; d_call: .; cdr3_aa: CASRDMWTEAFF; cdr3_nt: TGTGCCAGCAGGGATATGTGGACTGAAGCTTTCTTT
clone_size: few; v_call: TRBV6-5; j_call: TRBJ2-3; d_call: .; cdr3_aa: CASTVQGADTQYF; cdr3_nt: TGTGCCAGCACGGTACAGGGCGCAGATACGCAGTATTTT
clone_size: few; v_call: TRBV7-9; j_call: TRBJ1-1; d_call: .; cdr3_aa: CASSLAPQGPLNTEAFF; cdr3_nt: TGTGCCAGCAGCTTAGCTCCTCAGGGTCCGCTTAACACTGAAGCTTTCTTT
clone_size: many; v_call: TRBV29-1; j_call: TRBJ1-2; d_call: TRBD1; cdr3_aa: CSVGGQQGEYGYTF; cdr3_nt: TGCAGCGTTGGAGGGCAACAGGGGGAGTATGGCTACACCTTC
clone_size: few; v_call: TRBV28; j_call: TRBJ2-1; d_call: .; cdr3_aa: CASSFGVGRSSYNEQFF; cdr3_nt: TGTGCCAGCAGTTTCGGGGTCGGTCGAAGCTCCTACAATGAGCAGTTCTTC
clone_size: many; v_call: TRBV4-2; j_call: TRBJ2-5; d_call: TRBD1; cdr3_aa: CASSQGQGGQETQYF; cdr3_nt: TGTGCCAGCAGCCAAGGACAGGGGGGACAAGAGACCCAGTACTTC
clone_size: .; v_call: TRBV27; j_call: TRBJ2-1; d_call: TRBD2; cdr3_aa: CASSSPGLAGVYYNEQFF; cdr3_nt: TGTGCCAGCAGTTCCCCCGGGCTAGCGGGGGTCTACTACAATGAGCAGTTCTTC
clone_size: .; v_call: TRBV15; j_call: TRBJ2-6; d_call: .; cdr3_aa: CATSRGDRSGANVLTF; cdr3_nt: TGTGCCACCAGCAGAGGTGACCGCTCTGGGGCCAACGTCCTGACTTTC
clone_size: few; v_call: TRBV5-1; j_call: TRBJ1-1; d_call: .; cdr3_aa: CASSFSSVNTEAFF; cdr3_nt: TGCGCCAGCAGCTTTTCTTCGGTGAACACTGAAGCTTTCTTT
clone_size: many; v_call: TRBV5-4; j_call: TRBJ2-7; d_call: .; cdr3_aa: CASSRDRGSYEQYF; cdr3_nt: TGTGCCAGCAGCCGAGACCGGGGCTCCTACGAGCAGTACTTC
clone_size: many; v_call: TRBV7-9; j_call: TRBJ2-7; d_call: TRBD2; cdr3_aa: CASRRGLAGDEQYF; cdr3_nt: TGTGCCAGCAGGCGGGGACTAGCGGGGGACGAGCAGTACTTC
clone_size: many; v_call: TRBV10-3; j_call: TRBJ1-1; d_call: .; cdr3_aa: CAISKEGMNTEAFF; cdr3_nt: TGTGCCATCAGTAAGGAGGGTATGAACACTGAAGCTTTCTTT
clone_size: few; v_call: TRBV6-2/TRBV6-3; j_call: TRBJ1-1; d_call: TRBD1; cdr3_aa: CASLDRVNTEAFF; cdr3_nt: TGTGCCAGCCTGGACAGGGTTAACACTGAAGCTTTCTTT
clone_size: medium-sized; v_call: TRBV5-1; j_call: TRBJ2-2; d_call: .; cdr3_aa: CASSGQNTGELFF; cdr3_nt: TGCGCCAGCAGCGGTCAGAACACCGGGGAGCTGTTTTTT
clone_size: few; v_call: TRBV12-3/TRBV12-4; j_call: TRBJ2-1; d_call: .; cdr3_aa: CASSWGGARDEQFF; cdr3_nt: TGTGCCAGCAGTTGGGGGGGCGCGAGGGATGAGCAGTTCTTC
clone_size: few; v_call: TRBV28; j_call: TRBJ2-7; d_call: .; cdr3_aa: CATSDLPSSYEQYF; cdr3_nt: TGTGCCACTTCGGACTTACCGAGCTCCTACGAGCAGTACTTC
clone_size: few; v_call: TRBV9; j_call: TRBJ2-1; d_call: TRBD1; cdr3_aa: CASSVGLGTDLYNEQFF; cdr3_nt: TGTGCCAGCAGCGTAGGTTTGGGGACAGACCTTTACAATGAGCAGTTCTTC
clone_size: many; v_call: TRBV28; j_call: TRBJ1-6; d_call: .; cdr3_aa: CASSLAIHNSPLHF; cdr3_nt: TGTGCCAGCAGTTTGGCCATTCATAATTCACCCCTCCACTTT
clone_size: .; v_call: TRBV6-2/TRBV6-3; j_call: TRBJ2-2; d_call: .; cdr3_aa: CASSPPRQVQGELFF; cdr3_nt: TGTGCCAGCAGTCCCCCCCGACAGGTGCAAGGGGAGCTGTTTTTT
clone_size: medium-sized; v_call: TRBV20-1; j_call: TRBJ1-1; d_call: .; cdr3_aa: CSASAPKDFDTEAFF; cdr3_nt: TGCAGTGCTAGCGCTCCCAAAGATTTTGACACTGAAGCTTTCTTT
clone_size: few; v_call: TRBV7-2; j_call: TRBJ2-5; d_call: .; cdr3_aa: CASRLALAPQETQYF; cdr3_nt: TGTGCCAGCAGGCTCGCACTCGCCCCCCAAGAGACCCAGTACTTC
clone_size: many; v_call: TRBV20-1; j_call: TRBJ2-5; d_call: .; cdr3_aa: CSAREKRAQYF; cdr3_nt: TGCAGTGCTAGGGAGAAGAGGGCCCAGTACTTC
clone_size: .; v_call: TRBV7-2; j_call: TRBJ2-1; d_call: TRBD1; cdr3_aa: CASSLTGGHNEQFF; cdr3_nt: TGTGCCAGCAGCTTGACAGGGGGCCACAATGAGCAGTTCTTC
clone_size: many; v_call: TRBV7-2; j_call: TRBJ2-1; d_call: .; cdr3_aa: CASSLESSYNEQFF; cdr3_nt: TGTGCCAGCAGCTTAGAAAGCTCCTACAATGAGCAGTTCTTC
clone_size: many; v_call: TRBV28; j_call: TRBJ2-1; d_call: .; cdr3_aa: CASSPAPSYNEQFF; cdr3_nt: TGTGCCAGCAGTCCGGCCCCCTCCTACAATGAGCAGTTCTTC
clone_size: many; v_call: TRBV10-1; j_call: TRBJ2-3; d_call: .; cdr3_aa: CASSADSTDTQYF; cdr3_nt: TGCGCCAGCAGTGCGGACAGCACAGATACGCAGTATTTT
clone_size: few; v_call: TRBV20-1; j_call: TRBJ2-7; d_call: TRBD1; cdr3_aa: CSANPGQAIYEQYF; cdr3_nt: TGCAGTGCTAATCCGGGACAGGCGATCTACGAGCAGTACTTC
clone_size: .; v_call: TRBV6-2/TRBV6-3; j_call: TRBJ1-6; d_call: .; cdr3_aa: CASSQGLVSLHF; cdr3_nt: TGTGCCAGCAGCCAGGGACTTGTATCCCTCCACTTT
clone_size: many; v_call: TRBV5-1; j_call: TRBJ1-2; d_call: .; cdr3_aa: CASSLWPGDTYYGYTF; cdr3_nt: TGCGCCAGCAGCTTGTGGCCGGGCGACACGTACTATGGCTACACCTTC
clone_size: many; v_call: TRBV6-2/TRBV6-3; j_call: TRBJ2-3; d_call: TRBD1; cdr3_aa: CASSYLQGQGVITDTQYF; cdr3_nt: TGTGCCAGCAGTTACTTGCAGGGACAGGGGGTTATTACAGATACGCAGTATTTT
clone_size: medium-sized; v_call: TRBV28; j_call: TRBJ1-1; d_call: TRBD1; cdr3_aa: CASSPQNRGGAFF; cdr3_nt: TGTGCCAGCAGTCCCCAAAACAGGGGCGGCGCTTTCTTT
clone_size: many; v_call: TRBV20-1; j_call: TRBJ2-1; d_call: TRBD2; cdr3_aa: CSARDPSGPQLGFF; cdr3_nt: TGCAGTGCTAGAGACCCTAGCGGCCCCCAGTTAGGGTTCTTC
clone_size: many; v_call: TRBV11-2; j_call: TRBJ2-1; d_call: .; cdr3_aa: CASSLHLGEQFF; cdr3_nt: TGTGCCAGCAGCTTACACTTGGGTGAGCAGTTCTTC
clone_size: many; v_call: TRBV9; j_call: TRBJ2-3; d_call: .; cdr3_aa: CASSVGGRGTDTQYF; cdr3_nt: TGTGCCAGCAGCGTAGGGGGGAGAGGCACAGATACGCAGTATTTT
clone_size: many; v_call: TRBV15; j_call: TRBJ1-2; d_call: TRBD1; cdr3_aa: CATSRAFPRGESGYTF; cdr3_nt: TGTGCCACCAGCAGAGCGTTCCCCAGGGGGGAGTCTGGCTACACCTTC
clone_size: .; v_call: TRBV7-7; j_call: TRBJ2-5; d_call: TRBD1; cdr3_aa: CASSGGQQETQYF; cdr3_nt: TGTGCTAGCAGTGGGGGACAGCAAGAGACCCAGTACTTC